Listed below are T cell receptor beta chains from one sample, sequenced in a study of shared clonotypes between healthy human individuals. The method was immunoSEQ multiplex PCR; TCRdb's version includes in-frame clones alone and lacks a portion of them. The sample holds 450,000 or so clones, roughly three quarters seen once. Input material: PBMCs. These receptors all stem from a woman in her thirties or forties in good health. Some clones in this sample may be carry-over from other donors' samples. The CDR3 runs from the conserved cysteine through the conserved F or W. The D gene is left open where the match is weak. Clone size is given for some rows only: seen once, a few or many times, or a class if the clone is expanded.

TRBJ2-7	NA	NA	TRBV5-4	TGTGCCAGCAGCCCGCCCGGATTGCGGTTCTACGAGCAGTACTTC	CASSPPGLRFYEQYF
TRBJ2-3	NA	TRBD2	TRBV7-2	TGTGCCAGCAGCCCCCAAGCGGGGTTCACAGATACGCAGTATTTT	CASSPQAGFTDTQYF
TRBJ1-2	once	NA	TRBV28	TGTGCCAGCAGTTGGAATCCAGACTATGGCTACACCTTC	CASSWNPDYGYTF
TRBJ1-2	few	TRBD1	TRBV6-5	TGTGCCAGCAGCCCAGGGGGGGGGCTTGGCTACACCTTC	CASSPGGGLGYTF
TRBJ2-5	few	TRBD2	TRBV2	TGTGCCAGCAAGGCCGGGGGGGAGACCCAGTACTTC	CASKAGGETQYF
TRBJ2-3	NA	TRBD2	TRBV5-1	TGCGCCAGCAGCCCCGGGGTAGCGGGAGGCCTTAGCACAGATACGCAGTATTTT	CASSPGVAGGLSTDTQYF
TRBJ2-7	NA	TRBD2	TRBV6-1	TGTGCCAGCAGTCACCGGGACTACGGCTACGAGCAGTACTTC	CASSHRDYGYEQYF
TRBJ1-1	NA	NA	TRBV7-9	TGTGCCAGCAGCTTATCTATGAACACTGAAGCTTTCTTT	CASSLSMNTEAFF
TRBJ1-1	NA	TRBD1	TRBV2	TGTGCCAGCGGTGCTCAGGGGGCGCGGGACACTGAAGCTTTCTTT	CASGAQGARDTEAFF
TRBJ2-5	NA	NA	TRBV5-1	TGCGCCAGCAGCTTGGGGTCTACTAGGAGGGAGACCCAGTACTTC	CASSLGSTRRETQYF
TRBJ2-1	NA	TRBD2	TRBV30	TGTGCCTGGATGTCCGGACTAGCGGGCTCCTACAATGAGCAGTTCTTC	CAWMSGLAGSYNEQFF
TRBJ2-5	NA	NA	TRBV7-2	TGTGCCAGCAGCTTAGCGTCCGGGACGGAGACCCAGTACTTC	CASSLASGTETQYF
TRBJ2-3	NA	TRBD2	TRBV10-1	TGCGCCAGCAGTGAAGGGCTAGCGGGAGGATTCGATACGCAGTATTTT	CASSEGLAGGFDTQYF
TRBJ1-2	NA	NA	TRBV7-2	TGTGCCAGCAGCTTTTTCGGGGTCGTGGGCTACACCTTC	CASSFFGVVGYTF
TRBJ2-2	NA	NA	TRBV7-9	TGTGCCAGCAGCTTAACTAACACCGGGGAGCTGTTTTTT	CASSLTNTGELFF
TRBJ2-7	NA	TRBD2	TRBV18	TGTGCCAGCTCGTTCGGGACTAGCGATTCCTACGAGCAGTACTTC	CASSFGTSDSYEQYF
TRBJ2-7	NA	NA	TRBV18	TGTGCCAGCTCTCCCCTCTTTCGGACGGGACCCTACGAGCAGTACTTC	CASSPLFRTGPYEQYF
TRBJ1-1	few	TRBD1	TRBV6-1	TGTGCCAGCAGGTCCGGGACAGGGGTGGATGAAGCTTTCTTT	CASRSGTGVDEAFF
TRBJ1-5	once	TRBD1	TRBV6-1	TGTGCCAGCAGTACCCGACAGGGGGCTCAGCCCCAGCATTTT	CASSTRQGAQPQHF
TRBJ2-2	NA	NA	TRBV5-6	TGTGCCAGCAGCACCAGGGGACGGACCGGGGAGCTGTTTTTT	CASSTRGRTGELFF
TRBJ2-3	many	TRBD2	TRBV28	TGTGCCAGCAGTTTACCGAGCGGGAGGGTGGTCGACGGCACAGATACGCAGTATTTT	CASSLPSGRVVDGTDTQYF
TRBJ2-7	NA	NA	TRBV5-1	TGCGCCAGCAGCTTCAGCGATAGCTCCTACGAGCAGTACTTC	CASSFSDSSYEQYF
TRBJ2-2	NA	TRBD2	TRBV2	TGTGCCAGCAGTGAAAGGCTAGCGGTAAACACCGGGGAGCTGTTTTTT	CASSERLAVNTGELFF
TRBJ2-1	few	NA	TRBV7-9	TGTGCCAGCAGCTTAGGCGGGACAGCAGGCGATGAGCAGTTCTTC	CASSLGGTAGDEQFF
TRBJ1-2	NA	NA	TRBV28	TGTGCCAGCAGTTTTGCGGTCGTGGCTAGGGGTGGCTACACCTTC	CASSFAVVARGGYTF
TRBJ1-4	once	NA	TRBV6-1	TGTGCCAGCAGTGAAGGAGGGGGTACTAATGAAAAACTGTTTTTT	CASSEGGGTNEKLFF
TRBJ2-1	NA	TRBD2	TRBV28	TGTGCCAGCAGTTTTCTTAGCGGGAGGTTTCGCAATGAGCAGTTCTTC	CASSFLSGRFRNEQFF
TRBJ2-1	many	NA	TRBV27	TGTGCCAGCAGGACCACAGGGTCAGCCTACAATGAGCAGTTCTTC	CASRTTGSAYNEQFF